This T cell receptor (beta chain) comes out of a study of T cells after yellow fever vaccination. In germline, CDR1 is SGHRS, CDR2 YFSETQ. V lost 0 bases to trimming and J lost 3 bases; unmatched junction nucleotides: 3. The CDR3 covers 16 residues. One entry per CDR3 protein results from TCRdb running MiXCR on the 5' RACE reads. Found here are 280,000 or so distinct CDR3 sequences, under 9% of them singletons; the top ten hold 3% to 3.5%. In its sample, this clonotype was seen a few times. The sequencing here drew on CD4+ T cells sorted from PBMCs, taken 5 days after the yellow fever booster vaccination. The source of this sequence is a man aged 18 to 35 who received the YFV17D yellow fever vaccine. The rearrangement joins TRBV5-1 to TRBJ2-4; 10 bases fit TRBD1. The CDR3 sequence is CASSLGQGAGKNIQYF. CDR3 DNA: TGCGCCAGCAGCTTGGGACAGGGGGCTGGCAAAAACATTCAGTACTTC.